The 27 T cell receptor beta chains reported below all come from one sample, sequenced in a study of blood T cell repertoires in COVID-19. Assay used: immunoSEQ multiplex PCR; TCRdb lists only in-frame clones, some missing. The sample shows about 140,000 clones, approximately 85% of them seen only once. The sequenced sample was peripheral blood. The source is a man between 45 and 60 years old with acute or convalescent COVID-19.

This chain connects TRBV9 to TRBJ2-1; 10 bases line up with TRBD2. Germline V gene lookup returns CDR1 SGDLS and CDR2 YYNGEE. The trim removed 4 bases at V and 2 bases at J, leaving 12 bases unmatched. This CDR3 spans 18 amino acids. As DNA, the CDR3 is TGTGCCAGCAGCCCCAACCCATCTAGCGGGAGCGCCTACAATGAGCAGTTCTTC. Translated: CASSPNPSSGSAYNEQFF.

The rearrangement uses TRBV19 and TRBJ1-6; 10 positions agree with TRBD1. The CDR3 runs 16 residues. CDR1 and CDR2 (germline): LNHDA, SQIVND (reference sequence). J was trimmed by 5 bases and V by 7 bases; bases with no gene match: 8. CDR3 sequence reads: CASTGTGAHNNSPLHF. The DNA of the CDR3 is TGTGCCAGTACCGGGACAGGGGCTCATAATAATTCACCCCTCCACTTT. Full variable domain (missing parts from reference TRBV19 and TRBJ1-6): DGGITQSPKYLFRKEGQNVTLSCEQNLNHDAMYWYRQDPGQGLRLIYYSQIVNDFQKGDIAEGYSVSREKKESFPLTVTSAQKNPTAFYLCASTGTGAHNNSPLHFGNGTRLTVT.

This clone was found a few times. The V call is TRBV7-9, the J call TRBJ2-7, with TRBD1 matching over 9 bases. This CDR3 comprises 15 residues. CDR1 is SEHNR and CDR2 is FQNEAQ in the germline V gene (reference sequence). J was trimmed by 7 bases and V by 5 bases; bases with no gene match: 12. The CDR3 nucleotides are TGTGCCAGCAGCAGCGGGGACAGGGTACTATTAGAGCAGTACTTC. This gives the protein CASSSGDRVLLEQYF.

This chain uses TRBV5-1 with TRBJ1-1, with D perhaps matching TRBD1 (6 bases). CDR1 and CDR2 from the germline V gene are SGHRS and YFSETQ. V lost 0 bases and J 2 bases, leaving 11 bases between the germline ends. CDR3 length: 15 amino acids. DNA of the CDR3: TGCGCCAGCAGCTTGGACAGGGTGGGAAACACTGAAGCTTTCTTT. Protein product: CASSLDRVGNTEAFF.

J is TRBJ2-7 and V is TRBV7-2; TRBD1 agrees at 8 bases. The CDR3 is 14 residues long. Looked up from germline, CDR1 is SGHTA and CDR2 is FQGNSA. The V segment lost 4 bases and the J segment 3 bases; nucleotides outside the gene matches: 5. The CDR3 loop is CASSYDRGFYEQYF. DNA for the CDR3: TGTGCCAGCAGCTACGACAGGGGCTTCTACGAGCAGTACTTC.

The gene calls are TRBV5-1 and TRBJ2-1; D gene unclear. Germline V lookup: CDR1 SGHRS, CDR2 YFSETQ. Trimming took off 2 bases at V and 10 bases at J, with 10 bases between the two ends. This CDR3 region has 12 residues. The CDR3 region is CASSLPPGEQFF. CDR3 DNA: TGCGCCAGCAGCTTACCCCCCGGGGAGCAGTTCTTC.

CDR3 in DNA: TGTGCCAGCAGCTTAGACCTGACTAGCGGGAGCCACGAGCAGTACTTC. Protein product: CASSLDLTSGSHEQYF. This chain connects TRBV7-9 to TRBJ2-7, with TRBD2 matching over 12 bases. The CDR3 covers 16 residues. J lost 5 bases, V lost 1 base, and 6 bases had no gene match. CDR1 and CDR2 from the germline V gene are SEHNR and FQNEAQ (reference sequence). The variable domain in full, with the rest retrieved from reference TRBV7-9 and TRBJ2-7, is DTGVSQNPRHKITKRGQNVTFRCDPISEHNRLYWYRQTLGQGPEFLTYFQNEAQLEKSRLLSDRFSAERPKGSFSTLEIQRTEQGDSAMYLCASSLDLTSGSHEQYFGPGTRLTVT.

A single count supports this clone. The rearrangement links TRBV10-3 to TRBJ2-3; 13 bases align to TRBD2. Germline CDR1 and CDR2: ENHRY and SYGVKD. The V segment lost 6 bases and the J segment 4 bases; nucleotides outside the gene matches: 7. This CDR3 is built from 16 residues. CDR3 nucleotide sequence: TGTGCCATCAGCTTAACTAGCGGGAGGGCCTCAGATACGCAGTATTTT. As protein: CAISLTSGRASDTQYF.

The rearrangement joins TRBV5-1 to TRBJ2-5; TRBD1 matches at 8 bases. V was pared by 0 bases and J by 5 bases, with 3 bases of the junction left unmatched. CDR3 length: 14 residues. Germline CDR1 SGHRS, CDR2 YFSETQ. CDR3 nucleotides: TGCGCCAGCAGCTTGGGGGACAGGTTCGAGACCCAGTACTTC. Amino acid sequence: CASSLGDRFETQYF.

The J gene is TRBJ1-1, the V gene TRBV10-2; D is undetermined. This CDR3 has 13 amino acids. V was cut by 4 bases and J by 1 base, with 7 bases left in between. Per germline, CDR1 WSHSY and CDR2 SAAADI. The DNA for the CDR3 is TGCGCCAGCAGTGTTTCGGGGAACACTGAAGCTTTCTTT. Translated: CASSVSGNTEAFF.

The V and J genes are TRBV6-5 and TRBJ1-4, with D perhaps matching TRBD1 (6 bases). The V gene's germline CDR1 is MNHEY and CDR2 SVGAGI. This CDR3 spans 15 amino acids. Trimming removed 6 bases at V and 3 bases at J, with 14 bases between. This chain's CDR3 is CASRAGEGANEKLFF. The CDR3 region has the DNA TGTGCCAGCAGGGCAGGGGAAGGAGCTAATGAAAAACTGTTTTTT.

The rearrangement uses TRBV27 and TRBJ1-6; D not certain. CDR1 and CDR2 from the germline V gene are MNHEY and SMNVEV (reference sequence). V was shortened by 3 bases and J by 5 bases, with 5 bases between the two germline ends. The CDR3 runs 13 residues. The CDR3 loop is CASSLSDNSPLHF. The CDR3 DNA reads TGTGCCAGCAGTTTGTCTGATAATTCACCCCTCCACTTT.

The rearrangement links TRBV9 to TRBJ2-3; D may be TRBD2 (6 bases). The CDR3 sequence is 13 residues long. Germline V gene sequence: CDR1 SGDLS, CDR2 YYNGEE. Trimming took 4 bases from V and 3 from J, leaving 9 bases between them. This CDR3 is CASSISGTDTQYF. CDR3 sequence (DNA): TGTGCCAGCAGCATTAGCGGTACAGATACGCAGTATTTT.

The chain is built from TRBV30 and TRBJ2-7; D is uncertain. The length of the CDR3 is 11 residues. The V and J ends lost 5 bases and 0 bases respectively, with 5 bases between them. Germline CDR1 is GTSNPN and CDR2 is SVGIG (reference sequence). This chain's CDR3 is CAWESSYEQYF. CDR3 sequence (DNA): TGTGCCTGGGAGAGCTCCTACGAGCAGTACTTC. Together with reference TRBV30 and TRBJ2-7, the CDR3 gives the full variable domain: SQTIHQWPATLVQPVGSPLSLECTVEGTSNPNLYWYRQAAGRGLQLLFYSVGIGQISSEVPQNLSASRPQDRQFILSSKKLLLSDSGFYLCAWESSYEQYFGPGTRLTVT.

For the CDR3, the DNA is TGTGCCAGCAAACCCGGGACAGGGACTCCATTCGAGCAGTACTTC. Protein product: CASKPGTGTPFEQYF. This chain connects TRBV3-1 (or the pseudogene TRBV3-2) to TRBJ2-7; 9 bases are a match to TRBD1. CDR1 LGHDT and CDR2 YNNKEL come from the germline V gene (reference sequence). CDR3 length: 15 residues. Unmatched junction bases numbered 13, after V lost 7 bases and J lost 6 bases.

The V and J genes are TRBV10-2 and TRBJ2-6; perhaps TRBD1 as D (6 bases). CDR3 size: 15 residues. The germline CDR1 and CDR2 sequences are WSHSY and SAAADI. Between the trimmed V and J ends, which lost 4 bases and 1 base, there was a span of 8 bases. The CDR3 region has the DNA TGCGCCAGCAGTGTACAGGGATCTGGGGCCAACGTCCTGACTTTC. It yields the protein CASSVQGSGANVLTF.

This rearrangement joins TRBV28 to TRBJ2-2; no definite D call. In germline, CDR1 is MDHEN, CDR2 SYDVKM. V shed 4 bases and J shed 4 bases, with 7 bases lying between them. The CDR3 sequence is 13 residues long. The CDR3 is CASSSIFTGELFF. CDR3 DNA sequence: TGTGCCAGCAGTTCAATTTTCACCGGGGAGCTGTTTTTT.

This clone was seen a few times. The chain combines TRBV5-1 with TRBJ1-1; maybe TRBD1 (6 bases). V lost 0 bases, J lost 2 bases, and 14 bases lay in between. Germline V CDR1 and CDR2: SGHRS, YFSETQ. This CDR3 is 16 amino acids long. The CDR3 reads CASSLGTTGLNTEAFF. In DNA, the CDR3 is TGCGCCAGCAGCTTGGGTACGACAGGCCTAAACACTGAAGCTTTCTTT.

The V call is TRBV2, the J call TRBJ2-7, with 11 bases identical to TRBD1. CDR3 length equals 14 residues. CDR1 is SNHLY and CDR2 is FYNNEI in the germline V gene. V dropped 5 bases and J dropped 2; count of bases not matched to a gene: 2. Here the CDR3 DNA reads TGTGCCAGCAGTCCGGGACAGGGGGCCTACGAGCAGTACTTC. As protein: CASSPGQGAYEQYF.

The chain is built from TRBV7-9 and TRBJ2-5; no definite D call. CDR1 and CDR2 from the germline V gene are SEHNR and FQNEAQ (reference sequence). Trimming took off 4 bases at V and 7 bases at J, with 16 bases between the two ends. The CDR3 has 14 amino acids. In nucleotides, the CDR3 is TGTGCCAGCAGCTCAATTACCTTAACGGGGACCCAGTACTTC. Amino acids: CASSSITLTGTQYF.

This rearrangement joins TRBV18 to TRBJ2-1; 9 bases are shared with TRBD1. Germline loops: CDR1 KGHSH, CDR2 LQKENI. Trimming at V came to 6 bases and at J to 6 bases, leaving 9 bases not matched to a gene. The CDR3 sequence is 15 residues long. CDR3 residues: CASSPGGQGGNEQFF. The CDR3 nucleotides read TGTGCCAGCTCCCCTGGGGGACAGGGTGGCAATGAGCAGTTCTTC.

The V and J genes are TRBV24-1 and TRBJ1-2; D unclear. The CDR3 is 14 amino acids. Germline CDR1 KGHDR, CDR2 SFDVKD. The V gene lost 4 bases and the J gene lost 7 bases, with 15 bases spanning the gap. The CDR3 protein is CATSESSRDVGYTF. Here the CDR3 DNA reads TGTGCCACCAGTGAAAGTAGCCGTGATGTTGGCTACACCTTC.

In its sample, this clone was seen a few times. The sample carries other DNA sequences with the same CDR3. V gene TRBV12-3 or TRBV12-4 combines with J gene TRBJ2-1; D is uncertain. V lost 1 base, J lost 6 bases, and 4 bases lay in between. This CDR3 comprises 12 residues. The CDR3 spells CASSLGGNEQFF. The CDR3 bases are TGTGCCAGCAGTTTAGGCGGCAATGAGCAGTTCTTC.

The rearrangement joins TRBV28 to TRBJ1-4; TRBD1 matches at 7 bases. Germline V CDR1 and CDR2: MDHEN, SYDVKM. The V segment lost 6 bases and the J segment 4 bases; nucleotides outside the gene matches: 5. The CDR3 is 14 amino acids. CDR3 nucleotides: TGTGCCAGCAGCCCGGGACAGATTAATGAAAAACTGTTTTTT. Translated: CASSPGQINEKLFF.

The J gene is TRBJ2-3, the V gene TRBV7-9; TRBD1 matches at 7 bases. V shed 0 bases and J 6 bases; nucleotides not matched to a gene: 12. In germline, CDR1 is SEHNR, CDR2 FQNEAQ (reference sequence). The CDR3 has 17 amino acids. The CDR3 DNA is TGTGCCAGCAGCTTAGCCCGAGGATGGGACAGTGAGGATACGCAGTATTTT. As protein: CASSLARGWDSEDTQYF.

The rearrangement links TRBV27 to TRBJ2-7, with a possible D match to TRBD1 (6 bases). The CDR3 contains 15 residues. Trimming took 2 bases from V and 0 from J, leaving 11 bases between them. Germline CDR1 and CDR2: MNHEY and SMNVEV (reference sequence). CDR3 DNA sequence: TGTGCCAGCAGTTTAAAACAGGGAAGCTCCTACGAGCAGTACTTC. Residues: CASSLKQGSSYEQYF.

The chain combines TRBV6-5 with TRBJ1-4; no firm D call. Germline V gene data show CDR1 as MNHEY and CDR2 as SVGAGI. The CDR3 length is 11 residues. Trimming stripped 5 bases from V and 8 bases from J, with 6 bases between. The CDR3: CASSPLEKLFF. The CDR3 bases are TGTGCCAGCAGTCCTCTCGAAAAACTGTTTTTT.